This T cell receptor (beta chain) was sequenced during a study of regulatory dendritic cells for organ transplantation. Whole-study findings and limits: Memory T cells were less diverse than naive, with memory CD8+ most oligoclonal. The authors noted considerable between-person heterogeneity in alloreactive memory CD8+ cells. Regulatory dendritic cells appeared to expand memory CD8+ clones less than mature ones.

Germline V lookup: CDR1 SGHTA, CDR2 FQGNSA. This CDR3 has 13 residues. Trimming took 5 bases from V and 4 from J; bases not matched to a gene: 4. Allogeneic regulatory or mature dendritic cells were co-cultured for less than six days with CFSE-labeled sorted T cells at 1:10. CD4+ or CD8+ T cells were sorted as naive CD45RA+ or memory CD45RO+. About this clone: Its antigen is not known.

This table comes from immunoSEQ multiplex PCR, and its TCRdb copy is limited to in-frame clones, with some not included. The sample has approximately 10,000 clones; 80% are singletons. V gene TRBV7-2 combines with J gene TRBJ1-2; 7 bases match TRBD1. This TCR derives from a human donor in good health. The material sequenced was memory CD4+ T cells from blood cultured with dendritic cells. Noted subset: CD45RO+ memory T cells. The CDR3 DNA is TGTGCCAGCAGCCGCGACAGGGCCTATGGCTACACCTTC. The encoded protein is CASSRDRAYGYTF.